This is a list of T cell receptor delta chains from one sample in a study of gamma delta lymphoproliferative disorders and STAT genes. TCRdb re-called clones from the multiplex PCR reads via CATT. This table holds 1,500 to 2,000 delta-chain clones, approximately 2.5% found once. The sample comprised blood. The source of these receptors is a human donor in good health. Each CDR3 is given with its conserved first and last residue. Fields, in order: CDR3 DNA, CDR3 protein, V gene, D gene, J gene, clone size. The D gene is left open where the match is weak. Rows give clone size only sometimes, using once, few, many, or a class for an expanded clone.

DNA: TGTGCCTGTGACTCTACTGGGGAGATCTCCTGGGACACCCGACAGATGTTTTTC
CDR3: CACDSTGEISWDTRQMFF
V: TRDV2
D: TRDD3
J: TRDJ3
size: few

DNA: TGTGCTCTTGGGGAACTTTGTCTTGTCTGGACCATTAAACTCATCTTT
CDR3: CALGELCLVWTIKLIF
V: TRDV1
D: NA
J: TRDJ1
size: large

DNA: TGTGCCTTCCGATGCTGCACCGATAAACTCATCTTT
CDR3: CAFRCCTDKLIF
V: TRDV3
D: NA
J: TRDJ1
size: few

DNA: TGTGCCTGTGACACCGAAACTGGGGGATACTCCTGGGACACCCGACAGATGTTTTTC
CDR3: CACDTETGGYSWDTRQMFF
V: TRDV2
D: TRDD3
J: TRDJ3
size: NA

DNA: TGTGCTCTTGGGGGCCCCCCTCGATCTGGGGAGCTATACACCGATAAACTCATCTTT
CDR3: CALGGPPRSGELYTDKLIF
V: TRDV1
D: NA
J: TRDJ1
size: medium-sized

DNA: TGTGCTTATAGGAGCGCGCATCGGATGATTCCCGCTGTACTGGGGATACTCCTATACACCGATAAACTCATCTTT
CDR3: CAYRSAHRMIPAVLGILLYTDKLIF
V: TRAV38-2/DV8
D: TRDD3
J: TRDJ1
size: NA

DNA: TGTGCCTGTGACCCTGGGGGATACGGCACCGATAAACTCATCTTT
CDR3: CACDPGGYGTDKLIF
V: TRDV2
D: TRDD3
J: TRDJ1
size: few

DNA: TGTGCCTGTGACCCTGGGGATAATGGGGACACCGATAAACTCATCTTT
CDR3: CACDPGDNGDTDKLIF
V: TRDV2
D: TRDD3
J: TRDJ1
size: NA

DNA: TGTGCCTGTGAGGCCACTGGGGGATCAGAGGGCACCGATAAACTCATCTTT
CDR3: CACEATGGSEGTDKLIF
V: TRDV2
D: TRDD3
J: TRDJ1
size: large

DNA: TGTGCCTGTGACACGATCGAACTGGGGGAAAGCTCCTGGGACACCCGACAGATGTTTTTC
CDR3: CACDTIELGESSWDTRQMFF
V: TRDV2
D: TRDD3
J: TRDJ3
size: large

DNA: TGTGCTCTTGGGGAACTGCGGTTTTGGGTCTTCCAAGGATTAAGGGCCGATAAACTCATCTTT
CDR3: CALGELRFWVFQGLRADKLIF
V: TRDV1
D: NA
J: TRDJ1
size: large

DNA: TGCAGTGTACTTCACTGGGGGATACCCGATAAACTCATCTTT
CDR3: CSVLHWGIPDKLIF
V: TRAV29/DV5
D: TRDD3
J: TRDJ1
size: few

DNA: TGTGCTCTTGGGGAACCGGCGAGGTGGATACGCGGTCGTCGGGATAAACTCATCTTT
CDR3: CALGEPARWIRGRRDKLIF
V: TRDV1
D: TRDD3
J: TRDJ1
size: large

DNA: TGTGCTCTTGGGGAACTATTCCCCCTACCTCCTATTGCCGTCTGGGGGATGGAAAAACTCATCTTT
CDR3: CALGELFPLPPIAVWGMEKLIF
V: TRDV1
D: TRDD3
J: TRDJ1
size: NA

DNA: TGTGCCTGCGACACGATCGAACTGGGGGAAAGCCCCTGGGACACCCGACAGATGTTTTTC
CDR3: CACDTIELGESPWDTRQMFF
V: TRDV2
D: TRDD3
J: TRDJ3
size: NA

DNA: TGTGCTCTTGGGGAATTTTTCCAGTGGGGACCGACCAAAGGCACCGATAAACTCATCTTT
CDR3: CALGEFFQWGPTKGTDKLIF
V: TRDV1
D: NA
J: TRDJ1
size: NA